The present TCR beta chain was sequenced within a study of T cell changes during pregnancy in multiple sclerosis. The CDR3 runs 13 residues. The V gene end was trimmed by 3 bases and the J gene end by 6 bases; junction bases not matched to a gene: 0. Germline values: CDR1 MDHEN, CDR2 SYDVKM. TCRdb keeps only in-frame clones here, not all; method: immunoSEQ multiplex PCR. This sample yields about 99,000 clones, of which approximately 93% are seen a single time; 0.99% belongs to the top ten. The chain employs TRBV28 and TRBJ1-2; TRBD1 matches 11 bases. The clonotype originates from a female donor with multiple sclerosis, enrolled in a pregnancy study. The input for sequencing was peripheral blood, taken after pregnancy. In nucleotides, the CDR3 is TGTGCCAGCAGTTTGGGACAGGGGGATGGCTACACCTTC. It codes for CASSLGQGDGYTF.